Each of the 25 T cell receptor beta chains below was sequenced from the same sample in a study of regulatory T cells in long-lasting Graves disease. Time point in this sample: newly diagnosed GD, antithyroid drugs for less than 3 months. PBMCs were the source of the RNA used for TCR sequencing. Arm-PCR with iRepertoire HTBI primers amplified the CDR3 regions for these TCR beta libraries. MiXCR, applied by TCRdb to the multiplex PCR reads, yields one record per CDR3 protein. This sample yields 400,000 to 500,000 distinct CDR3 sequences, of which around 15% are seen a single time; under 20% belongs to the top ten. These records were also assigned to another study, of T cells in Graves' hyperthyroidism and ophthalmopathy.

The material sequenced was peripheral blood mononuclear cells (PBMCs), taken at new diagnosis, from a patient treated with antithyroid drugs. The receptors derive from a woman in her fifties or sixties with Graves disease.

The J gene is TRBJ2-4, the V gene TRBV6-1; maybe TRBD2 (6 bases). The ends were cut back, 6 bases at V and 4 bases at J, with 16 bases in the middle. The germline gives CDR1 MNHNS, CDR2 SASEGT. The CDR3 contains 15 residues. CDR3 bases: TGTGCCAGCAGCTCGGCGGGGCTAGGGAAAAACATTCAGTACTTC. This gives the protein CASSSAGLGKNIQYF.

The rearrangement uses TRBV7-8 and TRBJ2-1; 10 bases line up with TRBD2. The CDR3 runs to 18 residues. From germline, CDR1 is SGHVS and CDR2 FQNEAQ. V lost 2 bases to trimming and J lost 5 bases; unmatched junction nucleotides: 12. The CDR3 is CASSLRLAGVLGDNEQFF. CDR3 in DNA: TGTGCCAGCAGCTTACGGCTAGCGGGAGTTTTGGGGGACAATGAGCAGTTCTTC.

Comments on this clonotype: This clone may be a read error of a much larger clone one base away. The rearrangement links TRBV20-1 to TRBJ1-2; maybe TRBD1 (6 bases). The CDR3 extends over 16 amino acids. Germline V gene data show CDR1 as DFQATT and CDR2 as SNEGSKA (reference sequence). Trimming cost V 2 bases and J 1 base, with 17 bases left between them. The DNA for the CDR3 is TGCAGTGCTAGATCCCCGAGGGGGAAGATTAACTATGGCTACACCTTC. This codes for CSARSPRGKINYGYTF.

There are many counts of this clonotype. The CDR3 DNA follows: TGTGCCAGCAGTTTAGCTCGTCGCACAAATGGCTACACCTTC. It codes for CASSLARRTNGYTF. The chain joins TRBV12-3 or TRBV12-4 to TRBJ1-2, with unresolved D. The CDR3 has 14 amino acids. The V end was cut by 0 bases, the J end by 6 bases, with 11 bases between.

Ten or more counts support this clonotype. This rearrangement joins TRBV25-1 to TRBJ1-1; TRBD1 aligns across 7 bases. The germline V gene has CDR1 MGHDK and CDR2 SYGVNS. The ends lost 4 bases at V and 1 base at J; junction bases unmatched: 12. The CDR3 loop spans 17 amino acids. The CDR3 sequence is CASSVRSGGLGNTEAFF. CDR3 nucleotide sequence: TGTGCCAGCAGTGTCAGATCAGGGGGGCTTGGGAACACTGAAGCTTTCTTT. Full variable domain (rest looked up from reference TRBV25-1 and TRBJ1-1): EADIYQTPRYLVIGTGKKITLECSQTMGHDKMYWYQQDPGMELHLIHYSYGVNSTEKGDLSSESTVSRIRTEHFPLTLESARPSHTSQYLCASSVRSGGLGNTEAFFGQGTRLTVV.

This clonotype showed up many times. As DNA, the CDR3 is TGTGCCAGCTCGATCGGCGGGGAGACCCAGTACTTC. It yields the protein CASSIGGETQYF. The chain recombines TRBV7-9 with TRBJ2-5, with D tentatively TRBD2 (5 bases). V was clipped by 8 bases and J by 5 bases, with 12 bases between them. This CDR3 comprises 12 residues. Germline CDR1 and CDR2: SEHNR and FQNEAQ (reference sequence).

This clonotype has a count of ten or more. V and J are TRBV18 and TRBJ2-3; 10 bases align to TRBD2. Germline lookup yields CDR1 KGHSH and CDR2 LQKENI. V dropped 3 bases and J dropped 7; count of bases not matched to a gene: 10. The CDR3 is 16 amino acids. Here the CDR3 reads CASSPPSGRAVYTQYF. The CDR3 coding sequence is TGTGCCAGCTCACCGCCAAGCGGGAGGGCCGTTTATACGCAGTATTTT. Looking up the rest from reference TRBV18 and TRBJ2-3 gives the full variable domain: NAGVMQNPRHLVRRRGQEARLRCSPMKGHSHVYWYRQLPEEGLKFMVYLQKENIIDESGMPKERFSAEFPKEGPSILRIQQVVRGDSAAYFCASSPPSGRAVYTQYFGPGTRLTVL.

Comments on this clonotype: This clone may be a read error of a much larger clone one base away. The CDR3 ends on some other residue instead of the conserved phenylalanine or tryptophan, so this is likely a read error. This chain links TRBV20-1 with TRBJ1-5, with D unresolved. The CDR3 totals 12 residues. V lost 2 bases and J lost 3, with 5 bases in between. Germline lookup yields CDR1 DFQATT and CDR2 SNEGSKA (reference sequence). CDR3 nucleotide sequence: TGCAGTGCTAGACAGCACAATCAGCCCCAGCATTCT. This encodes CSARQHNQPQHS.

The chain is built from TRBV13 and TRBJ2-2; 11 bases fit TRBD2. The germline V gene encodes CDR1 PRHDT and CDR2 FYEKMQ (reference sequence). V was pared by 0 bases and J by 6 bases, with 9 bases of the junction left unmatched. There are 18 residues in the CDR3. The DNA for the CDR3 is TGTGCCAGCAGCTTAGGCCGGCTAGCGGGAGGAGGGGCCGGGGAGCTGTTTTTT. It codes for CASSLGRLAGGGAGELFF.

This clonotype has only a few counts. The V gene is TRBV4-2, the J gene TRBJ2-7; possible D gene TRBD2, 6 bases. The germline V and J ends were trimmed by 2 bases and 5 bases, with 7 bases remaining between them. The germline V gene has CDR1 LGHNA and CDR2 YNFKEQ. The CDR3 spans 12 residues. The DNA for the CDR3 is TGTGCCAGCAGCCAACGCGGGGACGAGCAGTACTTC. This codes for CASSQRGDEQYF.

This clonotype was counted at least ten times. V is TRBV6-1 and J is TRBJ1-1, with D perhaps TRBD1 (6 bases). Germline V gene data show CDR1 as MNHNS and CDR2 as SASEGT. The CDR3 has 13 amino acids. Between the trimmed V and J ends, which lost 6 bases and 12 bases, there was a span of 20 bases. The chain's CDR3 is CASRPNPDRQTFF. The CDR3, as DNA: TGTGCCAGCAGGCCCAACCCGGACAGACAAACTTTCTTT.

Ten or more counts support this clonotype. V and J are TRBV9 and TRBJ2-1; 11 bases align to TRBD1. V lost 0 bases and J lost 4; bases outside the gene matches: 6. The length of the CDR3 is 17 residues. Germline V CDR1 and CDR2: SGDLS, YYNGEE. The CDR3 here is CASSVGSGTGGYNEQFF. The CDR3, as DNA: TGTGCCAGCAGCGTAGGGAGTGGGACAGGGGGGTACAATGAGCAGTTCTTC.

This clonotype has ten or more counts. The V call is TRBV28, the J call TRBJ2-7; the D gene is possibly TRBD1 (7 bases). The ends were cut back, 5 bases at V and 2 bases at J, with 16 bases in the middle. Germline lookup yields CDR1 MDHEN and CDR2 SYDVKM. This CDR3 is built from 15 residues. DNA for the CDR3: TGTGCCAGCAGTCCCCCAGGGGGGAGCACCTACGAGCAGTACTTC. Its translation is CASSPPGGSTYEQYF.

This clonotype was seen more than once but under ten times. The chain uses TRBV7-8 and TRBJ2-2; TRBD2 agrees at 7 bases. CDR3 length: 15 residues. Trimming removed 4 bases from V and 0 bases from J; junction bases left unmatched: 2. From germline, CDR1 is SGHVS and CDR2 FQNEAQ. The CDR3 protein is CASSSLAANTGELFF. CDR3 nucleotides: TGTGCCAGCAGCTCCCTAGCGGCGAACACCGGGGAGCTGTTTTTT. The full variable domain, in which reference TRBV7-8 and TRBJ2-2 provide the parts outside the CDR3, is GAGVSQSPRYKVAKRGQDVALRCDPISGHVSLFWYQQALGQGPEFLTYFQNEAQLDKSGLPSDRFFAERPEGSVSTLKIQRTQQEDSAVYLCASSSLAANTGELFFGEGSRLTVL.

In its sample, this clonotype was seen many times. The genes are TRBV6-1 and TRBJ2-7; possible D gene TRBD1, 5 bases. CDR3 length: 14 residues. The ends were cut back, 8 bases at V and 2 bases at J, with 16 bases in the middle. The germline V gene has CDR1 MNHNS and CDR2 SASEGT. The CDR3 DNA is TGTGCCAGCGAAGCCGTGACAGCAACCTACGAGCAGTACTTC. Translation: CASEAVTATYEQYF.

With regard to this clonotype: The junction departs from the called germline gene at one end, perhaps through a read error. The genes are TRBV2 and TRBJ2-3; D gene ambiguous. The CDR3 covers 12 residues. Germline CDR1 is SNHLY and CDR2 is FYNNEI. The CDR3 is CAGSRDTDTQYF. The CDR3 coding sequence is TGTGCCGGCAGTAGGGACACAGATACGCAGTATTTT.

This clonotype came up a few times. V gene TRBV27 combines with J gene TRBJ1-5; the D is unclear. The CDR3 length is 13 residues. Between the trimmed V and J ends, which lost 4 bases and 2 bases, there was a span of 6 bases. The germline V gene encodes CDR1 MNHEY and CDR2 SMNVEV (reference sequence). DNA for the CDR3: TGTGCCAGCAGTTCCTTTCGCAATCAGCCCCAGCATTTT. Translating it yields CASSSFRNQPQHF.

This sequence joins TRBV6-9 and TRBJ2-7; D is unclear. V lost 3 bases to trimming and J lost 5 bases, with 8 bases between them. There are 12 residues in the CDR3. Germline values: CDR1 MNHGY, CDR2 SVAAGI. The CDR3 DNA follows: TGTGCCAGCAGTTACGAAAGGGACGAGCAGTACTTC. Amino acid sequence: CASSYERDEQYF.

The rearrangement links TRBV15 to TRBJ1-2; D gene unclear. Germline V gives CDR1 LNHNV, CDR2 YYDKDF (reference sequence). V was clipped by 0 bases and J by 3 bases, with 8 bases between them. This CDR3 contains 14 residues. The CDR3 here is CATSRDDSDYGYTF. In DNA form, the CDR3 reads TGTGCCACCAGCAGAGACGACTCTGACTATGGCTACACCTTC.

The chain employs TRBV2 and TRBJ2-6, with D uncertain. Germline-derived CDR1 and CDR2 are SNHLY and FYNNEI. The V and J ends lost 8 bases and 2 bases respectively, with 13 bases between them. The CDR3 has 15 residues. The CDR3 loop reads CASGPWRPGANVLTF. DNA of the CDR3: TGTGCCAGCGGTCCGTGGAGACCTGGGGCCAACGTCCTGACTTTC.

The chain carries TRBV3-1 and TRBJ1-2; 9 bases align to TRBD1. Trimming at V came to 2 bases and at J to 7 bases, leaving 8 bases not matched to a gene. Germline V CDR1 and CDR2: LGHDT, YNNKEL (reference sequence). The length of the CDR3 is 15 residues. CDR3 coding DNA: TGTGCCAGCAGCCAAAGTATGACAGGGGGTCTTGGCTACACCTTC. This sequence encodes CASSQSMTGGLGYTF. Looking up the rest from reference TRBV3-1 and TRBJ1-2 gives the full variable domain: DTAVSQTPKYLVTQMGNDKSIKCEQNLGHDTMYWYKQDSKKFLKIMFSYNNKELIINETVPNRFSPKSPDKAHLNLHINSLELGDSAVYFCASSQSMTGGLGYTFGSGTRLTVV.

At least ten counts were recorded for this clonotype. The chain combines TRBV29-1 with TRBJ1-1; TRBD1 is a possible D gene (6 bases). Trimming stripped 8 bases from V and 3 bases from J, with 25 bases between. The CDR3 has 16 residues. Germline CDR1 reads SQVTM; CDR2 reads ANQGSEA. The CDR3: CSTGGTWGARDTEAFF. CDR3 nucleotides: TGCAGCACTGGAGGGACATGGGGGGCCCGTGACACTGAAGCTTTCTTT.

Concerning this clonotype itself: A much larger clone lies one base from this, so it may be a read error. The genes are TRBV11-3 and TRBJ2-2; the match to TRBD1 covers 8 bases. The CDR3 covers 15 residues. CDR1 and CDR2 (germline): SGHNT, YENEEA. Trimming cost V 7 bases and J 6 bases; bases outside gene matches: 10. Here the CDR3 DNA reads TGTGCCAGCAACAGGACAGGGTCGTCCCCCGGGGAGCTGTTTTTT. Protein sequence: CASNRTGSSPGELFF.

This clonotype occurred a few times. The chain combines TRBV5-1 with TRBJ1-4, with TRBD1 identical over 11 bases. The V and J ends lost 4 bases and 6 bases, in that order; junction bases with no gene match: 5. CDR1 is SGHRS, CDR2 YFSETQ, per germline. CDR3 length: 15 residues. The CDR3 DNA is TGCGCCAGCAGCAAACGGACAGGGGGCGATGAAAAACTGTTTTTT. Translation: CASSKRTGGDEKLFF.

The gene calls are TRBV27 and TRBJ2-1; no reliable D call. CDR1 is MNHEY, CDR2 SMNVEV, per germline (reference sequence). The CDR3 contains 13 residues. V lost 5 bases to trimming and J lost 3 bases, with 8 bases between them. CDR3 loop: CASSPHDYNEQFF. The CDR3 DNA reads as TGTGCCAGCAGTCCCCACGACTACAATGAGCAGTTCTTC.